This T cell receptor beta chain was captured in a study of blood T cell repertoires in COVID-19. Study at large: Whether acute or convalescent, the COVID-19 samples came from the United States, Italy and Spain. The analysed material was cDNA or gDNA that came from T cells, B-cell-depleted T cells, or PBMCs.

Assay used: immunoSEQ multiplex PCR; TCRdb lists only in-frame clones, some missing. The table shows fewer than 300,000 clones, with more than 85% occurring only once. Between the trimmed V and J ends, which lost 0 bases and 6 bases, there was a span of 17 bases. The CDR3 extends over 15 amino acids. Germline V gene lookup returns CDR1 GTSNPN and CDR2 SVGIG (reference sequence). The receptor comes from a woman in her 30s with COVID-19, enrolled during active disease. V and J are TRBV30 and TRBJ1-2; possible D gene TRBD1, 5 bases. Sequencing input: peripheral blood. The CDR3 DNA is TGTGCCTGGAGTGTAGGGATCGGAGGGGAGCATGGCTACACCTTC. Translated: CAWSVGIGGEHGYTF.